Included here is one T cell receptor (beta chain) sequence, with context. Germline loops: CDR1 MNHGY, CDR2 SAAAGT. The CDR3 is made up of 15 amino acids. The ends lost 6 bases at V and 1 base at J; junction bases unmatched: 5. The sample belongs to a study of sequential checkpoint blockade in melanoma. This sample's treatment: randomized to nivolumab then ipilimumab (arm A) or the reverse (arm B). Patients had received no earlier DNA-damaging chemotherapy. The table came from immunoSEQ multiplex PCR; TCRdb's copy has only in-frame clones and leaves some out. The sample includes around 800 clones, 25% to 30% of them seen just once.

The material was tumor tissue (inferred from file names), obtained from a patient given nivolumab and ipilimumab in sequence. This clonotype originated in a human donor with melanoma. The rearrangement links TRBV6-8 to TRBJ2-7, with 11 bases identical to TRBD2. The CDR3 nucleotides read TGTGCCAGCAGAACGACTAGCGGGATTTCCTACGAGCAGTACTTC. Translating it yields CASRTTSGISYEQYF.